The clone carrying this T cell receptor (beta chain) was counted only a few times. Its matching antigen is unknown. The entry originates in a study of T-cell memory formation after mild COVID-19. From 5'RACE with constant-segment primers came TCR alpha and TCR beta cDNA libraries that carried sample barcodes and UMIs. One entry per CDR3 protein results from TCRdb running MiXCR on the 5' RACE reads. The sample lists 250,000 or so distinct CDR3 sequences, approximately 10% occurring once. Study findings and constraints: A second wave of clones peaked on day 37, and their SARS-CoV-2 specificity went unconfirmed. Clones that shrank (day 15 to 85) were balanced CD4/CD8, whereas later expanders leaned CD4+. That cross-reactive memory joined was suggested by some responding clones appearing in pre-infection memory.

Germline CDR1 reads SGHKS; CDR2 reads YYEKEE (reference sequence). Between the trimmed V and J ends, which lost 0 bases and 4 bases, there was a span of 14 bases. The CDR3 is 16 amino acids. The rearrangement links TRBV5-5 to TRBJ2-1, with D tentatively TRBD2 (5 bases). Sequences were obtained from PBMCs or a T cell subset sorted from them (not recorded which). The receptor was derived from a man aged 18 to 29 who had mild COVID-19 (a few samples of this study predate the infection). Cell type and time point are not known. CDR3 region: CASSLGADFNYNEQFF. The CDR3 nucleotides read TGTGCCAGCAGCTTGGGTGCGGACTTCAATTACAATGAGCAGTTCTTC.